The 12 T cell receptor beta chains below come from one sample, sequenced in a study of CD8 T cells in ankylosing spondylitis. The study's findings and limits: Ankylosing spondylitis blood appeared to be characterized by a TCR beta motif of several highly homologous variants.

No antigens are known for them. Using its own MiXCR run on the 5' RACE reads, TCRdb lists one record per CDR3 protein. The table includes hundreds of thousands of distinct CDR3 sequences, 26% detected once. Sequencing was performed on blood, either unsorted or a sorted T cell fraction (not recorded which). The receptors derive from a male donor with ankylosing spondylitis.

This clonotype was counted between two and nine times. J is TRBJ2-1 and V is TRBV12-3 or TRBV12-4; no firm D call. This CDR3 region has 13 residues. V lost 7 bases and J 5 bases, leaving 12 bases between the germline ends. The CDR3 nucleotides are TGTGCCAGCACCGTGGGCGCGGACAATGAGCAGTTCTTC. The encoded protein is CASTVGADNEQFF.

This clonotype has more than one count but fewer than ten. J is TRBJ1-1 and V is TRBV5-4; D is uncertain. This CDR3 is built from 13 residues. V was pared by 2 bases and J by 5 bases, with 10 bases between. Germline CDR1 SGHNT, CDR2 YYREEE (reference sequence). CDR3 residues: CASSFIMETEAFF. The CDR3 DNA sequence: TGTGCCAGCAGCTTTATCATGGAGACTGAAGCTTTCTTT.

This CDR3 reads CASSALQDTQYF. The CDR3 DNA follows: TGTGCCAGCAGTGCACTACAGGATACGCAGTATTTT. The rearrangement uses TRBV2 and TRBJ2-3; D is uncertain. CDR3 size: 12 residues. The ends were cut back, 4 bases at V and 6 bases at J, with 8 bases in the middle. Looked up from germline, CDR1 is SNHLY and CDR2 is FYNNEI. The entire variable domain, with the rest obtained from reference TRBV2 and TRBJ2-3, is as follows: EPEVTQTPSHQVTQMGQEVILRCVPISNHLYFYWYRQILGQKVEFLVSFYNNEISEKSEIFDDQFSVERPDGSNFTLKIRSTKLEDSAMYFCASSALQDTQYFGPGTRLTVL.

The table lists this clonotype with many counts. The V and J genes are TRBV18 and TRBJ1-1; maybe TRBD1 (6 bases). Trimming shortened V by 3 bases and J by 0 bases, and 17 bases separated the two germline ends. Germline V gives CDR1 KGHSH, CDR2 LQKENI. This CDR3 region has 17 residues. The CDR3 sequence is CASSPYRDTILNTEAFF. As DNA, the CDR3 is TGTGCCAGCTCACCGTACCGGGACACGATTTTGAACACTGAAGCTTTCTTT. Supplemented by reference TRBV18 and TRBJ1-1, the full variable domain reads NAGVMQNPRHLVRRRGQEARLRCSPMKGHSHVYWYRQLPEEGLKFMVYLQKENIIDESGMPKERFSAEFPKEGPSILRIQQVVRGDSAAYFCASSPYRDTILNTEAFFGQGTRLTVV.

This clonotype showed up just a few times. This chain uses TRBV7-9 with TRBJ2-2; 10 nucleotides align to TRBD1. The CDR3 has 17 residues. V lost 8 bases and J lost 0; bases outside the gene matches: 9. Germline V gene data show CDR1 as SEHNR and CDR2 as FQNEAQ (reference sequence). The CDR3 DNA sequence: TGTGCCAGCCCACCCCCGGGACAGGGGACGAACACCGGGGAGCTGTTTTTT. It encodes CASPPPGQGTNTGELFF.

V and J are TRBV7-2 and TRBJ2-5; D gene uncertain. Germline CDR1 SGHTA, CDR2 FQGNSA. V was trimmed by 4 bases and J by 5 bases, leaving 14 bases between them. This CDR3 has 14 amino acids. CDR3 loop: CASSSRVARETQYF. The DNA for the CDR3 is TGTGCCAGCAGCTCCCGGGTAGCCCGGGAGACCCAGTACTTC.

This clonotype was seen just once. The chain carries TRBV27 and TRBJ1-5; 11 bases are shared with TRBD1. V lost 5 bases and J lost 10; bases outside the gene matches: 4. Germline CDR1 and CDR2: MNHEY and SMNVEV (reference sequence). The CDR3 is 13 amino acids. CDR3 protein: CASSRTGGEPQHF. In DNA, the CDR3 is TGTGCCAGCAGTAGGACAGGGGGCGAACCCCAGCATTTT.

The gene calls are TRBV7-2 and TRBJ2-7; TRBD2 matches 7 bases. The CDR3 sequence is 14 residues long. Germline CDR1 reads SGHTA; CDR2 reads FQGNSA. Trimming removed 5 bases from V and 2 bases from J; junction bases left unmatched: 6. The DNA for the CDR3 is TGTGCCAGCAGCACCGGGACTATACCCTACGAGCAGTACTTC. Its protein product is CASSTGTIPYEQYF.

This rearrangement joins TRBV18 to TRBJ1-4, with D possibly matching TRBD1 (6 bases). V was clipped by 4 bases and J by 5 bases, with 8 bases between them. Germline CDR1 and CDR2: KGHSH and LQKENI. This CDR3 comprises 13 residues. CDR3 DNA sequence: TGTGCCAGCTCACGGGACAAGAATGAAAAACTGTTTTTT. Translation: CASSRDKNEKLFF. Looking up the rest from reference TRBV18 and TRBJ1-4 gives the full variable domain: NAGVMQNPRHLVRRRGQEARLRCSPMKGHSHVYWYRQLPEEGLKFMVYLQKENIIDESGMPKERFSAEFPKEGPSILRIQQVVRGDSAAYFCASSRDKNEKLFFGSGTQLSVL.

CDR3 sequence: CSAPNTQGPEAFF. CDR3 coding DNA: TGCAGTGCTCCCAACACTCAGGGCCCTGAAGCTTTCTTT. The chain recombines TRBV20-1 with TRBJ1-1, with a possible D match to TRBD1 (5 bases). The CDR3 runs 13 residues. Germline lookup yields CDR1 DFQATT and CDR2 SNEGSKA (reference sequence). Trimming cost V 5 bases and J 6 bases, with 16 bases left between them.

The V call is TRBV29-1, the J call TRBJ2-3; the D is unclear. CDR3 size: 13 residues. V was pared by 3 bases and J by 5 bases, with 12 bases between. Germline V gene data show CDR1 as SQVTM and CDR2 as ANQGSEA. The CDR3 region is CSVEAVGRDTQYF. CDR3 coding DNA: TGCAGCGTTGAGGCCGTCGGAAGAGATACGCAGTATTTT.

This clonotype appeared many times. The chain has TRBV29-1 and TRBJ2-5, with D hard to call. Trimming took off 0 bases at V and 5 bases at J, with 13 bases between the two ends. Per germline, CDR1 SQVTM and CDR2 ANQGSEA. The CDR3 sequence is 14 residues long. CDR3 nucleotide sequence: TGCAGCGTTGAAGATGTGGGTTTTGGGGAGACCCAGTACTTC. Its protein product is CSVEDVGFGETQYF.